This record looks at one TCR beta chain sequence and its context. What it recognizes is unknown. Researchers reported that TCR beta cDNA libraries carried unique molecular identifiers. TCRdb called the PCR reads again in MiXCR, with one record for every CDR3 protein. The data show 380,000 or so distinct CDR3 sequences, 30% to 45% seen once. V lost 5 bases and J lost 0, with 16 bases in between. CDR1 DFQATT and CDR2 SNEGSKA come from the germline V gene (reference sequence). The CDR3 sequence is 15 residues long. These data belong to a study of post-analysis software for immune sequencing data. About the research overall: Included among the disease courses, which were recorded for the cohort, were relapsing-remitting, secondary progressive and progressive-relapsing multiple sclerosis.

Broader study findings: Among roughly 5 TRBV segments more frequent in patients than controls were TRBV5-6, TRBV5-1 and TRBV20-1. Those with multiple sclerosis, the patient group, showed significantly lower normalized Chao1 diversity than controls. Under the F measure, samples that were prepared in one batch clustered strongly together.

J is TRBJ1-2 and V is TRBV20-1; D may be TRBD1 (6 bases). This sequence was found in a girl aged 10 to 17 with multiple sclerosis. The source material was blood. The CDR3 reads CSASYRGDSNYGYTF. The CDR3 nucleotides are TGCAGTGCTTCTTATAGGGGGGATTCTAACTATGGCTACACCTTC.